The clone carrying this T cell receptor beta chain was recorded a few times. Its antigen remains unidentified. At one end, the junction sequence differs from germline, possibly due to a read error. MiXCR, run by TCRdb on the RACE reads, gives a single entry per CDR3 protein. Of about 84,000 distinct CDR3 sequences in the sample, roughly 10% were seen once. The record originates from a study of human T cells and chemical hapten exposure. Documented time point: patch test 3, about 24 weeks after DPC sensitization. Specified treatment: therapeutic diphenylcyclopropenone sensitization with weekly scalp DPC. The CDR3 is made up of 14 amino acids. Germline V gives CDR1 SSHAT, CDR2 FNYEAQ (reference sequence). Study-wide findings and caveats: Expanded TCRs were compared with controls, and the expanded TCRs formed significantly more large CDR3 similarity clusters. Counts of TCRs above 1 in 1000 frequency stayed unchanged with DPC sensitization.

The receptor was derived from a woman aged 45-59 years with alopecia areata. Some clones in this sample may be carry-over from other donors' samples. The V and J genes are TRBV7-7 and TRBJ2-7; TRBD1 agrees at 8 bases. The material sequenced was whole blood, taken in connection with sensitization to the hapten diphenylcyclopropenone (DPC). Written as DNA, the CDR3 is TGTGCTAGCAGCTTAGCGGCAGGGGGCTCCCCCGGGTACTTC. Translated: CASSLAAGGSPGYF.